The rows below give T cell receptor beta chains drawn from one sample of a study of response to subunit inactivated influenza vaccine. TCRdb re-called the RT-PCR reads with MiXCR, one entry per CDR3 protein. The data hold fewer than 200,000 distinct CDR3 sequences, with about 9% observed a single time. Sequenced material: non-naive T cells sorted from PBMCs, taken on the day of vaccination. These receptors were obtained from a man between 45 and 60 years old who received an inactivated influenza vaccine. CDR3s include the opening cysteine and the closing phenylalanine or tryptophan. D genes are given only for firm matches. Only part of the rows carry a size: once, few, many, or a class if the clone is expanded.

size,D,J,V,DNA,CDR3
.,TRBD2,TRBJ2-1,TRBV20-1,TGCAGCGGGACTAGCGGCTACAATGAGCAGTTCTTC,CSGTSGYNEQFF
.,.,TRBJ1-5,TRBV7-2,TGTGCCAGCAGCCCGACAGGACCCAATCAGCCCCAGCATTTT,CASSPTGPNQPQHF
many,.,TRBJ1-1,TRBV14,TGTGCCAGCAGCCAAGATAGGATAGGAGCTTTCTTT,CASSQDRIGAFF
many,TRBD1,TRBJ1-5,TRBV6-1,TGTGCCAGCAGTAGCGGCGGACAGGGGGCATATCAGCCCCAGCATTTT,CASSSGGQGAYQPQHF
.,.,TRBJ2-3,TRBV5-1,TGCGCCAGCGGATCGGGGGGCACAGATACGCAGTATTTT,CASGSGGTDTQYF
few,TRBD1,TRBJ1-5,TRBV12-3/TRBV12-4,TGTGCCAGCAGGACAGGGACCCAGCCCCAGCATTTT,CASRTGTQPQHF
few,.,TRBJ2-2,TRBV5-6,TGTGCCAGCAGCTCCGGGGGAGGAGACGCCGGGGAGCTGTTTTTT,CASSSGGGDAGELFF
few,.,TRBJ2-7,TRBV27,TGTGCCAGCTCAGGAGGAGGGGCTTTCTCCTACGAGCAGTACTTC,CASSGGGAFSYEQYF
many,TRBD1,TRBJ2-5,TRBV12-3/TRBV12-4,TGTGCCAGCAGTTTAAGTCAGGGGGCTGAAGAGACCCAGTACTTC,CASSLSQGAEETQYF
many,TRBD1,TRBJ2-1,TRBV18,TGTGCCAGCTCAGCATCGGGACAGGGGGTCGCAAAAAGAGGAGGGTTTGAGCAGTTCTTC,CASSASGQGVAKRGGFEQFF
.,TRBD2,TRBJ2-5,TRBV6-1,TGTGCCAGCCTCGGACTAGCCCAAGAGACCCAGTACTTC,CASLGLAQETQYF
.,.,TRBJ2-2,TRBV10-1,TGCGCCAGCAGTGAGTCGTCGGGTCCCGGGGAGCTGTTTTTT,CASSESSGPGELFF
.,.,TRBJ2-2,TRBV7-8,TGTGCCAGCAGCACAATTAACACCGGGGAGCTGTTTTTT,CASSTINTGELFF
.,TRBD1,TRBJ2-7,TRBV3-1,TGTGCCAGCAGCACCCGACAGGGTTCCTACGAGCAGTACTTC,CASSTRQGSYEQYF
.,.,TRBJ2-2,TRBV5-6,TGTGCCAGCAGCTTGGGAGAGGTGAACACCGGGGAGCTGTTTTTT,CASSLGEVNTGELFF
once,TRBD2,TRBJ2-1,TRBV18,TGTGCCAGCTCACCACCGACTAGCGGGAGCACTAATGAGCAGTTCTTC,CASSPPTSGSTNEQFF
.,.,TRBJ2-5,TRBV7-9,TGTGCCATCAGCTCAGAAGGCGGGACCCAAGAGACCCAGTACTTC,CAISSEGGTQETQYF
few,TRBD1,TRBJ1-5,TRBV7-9,TGTGCCAGCAGCACCGGGACAGGGGGCTTTCAGCCCCAGCATTTT,CASSTGTGGFQPQHF
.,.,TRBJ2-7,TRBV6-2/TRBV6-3,TGTGCCAGCAGTTCCCCGACAGGCCTCTCCTACGAGCAGTACTTC,CASSSPTGLSYEQYF
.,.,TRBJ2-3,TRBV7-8,TGTGCCAGCAGCTTGGCAGGAAGCGGAGGGGCAGATACGCAGTATTTT,CASSLAGSGGADTQYF
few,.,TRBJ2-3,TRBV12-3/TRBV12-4,TGTGCCAGCACCGAGGGACACCCCCATACGCAGTATTTT,CASTEGHPHTQYF
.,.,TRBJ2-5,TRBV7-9,TGTGCCAGCAGCTCCGGTGGCTACGGGGCGACCCAGTACTTC,CASSSGGYGATQYF
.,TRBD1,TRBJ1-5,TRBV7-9,TGTGCCAGCAGTGAACAGGGGGGCAATCAGCCCCAGCATTTT,CASSEQGGNQPQHF
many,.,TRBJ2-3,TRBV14,TGTGCCAGCAGCCAACGACTAGTGCAAGATACGCAGTATTTT,CASSQRLVQDTQYF
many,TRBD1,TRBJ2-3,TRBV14,TGTGCCAGCAGCCAAGACGGGACAGCCAACACAGATACGCAGTATTTT,CASSQDGTANTDTQYF
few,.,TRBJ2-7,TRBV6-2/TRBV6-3,TGTGCCAGCAGCTATCACAGCACCGAGCAGTACTTC,CASSYHSTEQYF
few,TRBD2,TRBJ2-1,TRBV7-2,TGTGCCAGCAGCTTGAGCGGGAGGGTCCACAATGAGCAGTTCTTC,CASSLSGRVHNEQFF
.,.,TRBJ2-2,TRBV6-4,TGTGCCAGCAGTGATTGGGTCTCTGAGGACACCGGGGAGCTGTTTTTT,CASSDWVSEDTGELFF
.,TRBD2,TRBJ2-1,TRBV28,TGTGCCAGCAGTTTAGCGGGAGGGCCTAACAATGAGCAGTTCTTC,CASSLAGGPNNEQFF
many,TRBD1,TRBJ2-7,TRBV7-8,TGTGCCAGCAGCTTAAGGGACAGATCCTACGAGCAGTACTTC,CASSLRDRSYEQYF
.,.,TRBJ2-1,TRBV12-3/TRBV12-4,TGTGCCAGCAGTCTCCATGGGGTGTCAAATGAGCAGTTCTTC,CASSLHGVSNEQFF
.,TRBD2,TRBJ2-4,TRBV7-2,TGTGCCAGCAGCTTTGTGGCGGGAGCGGCGGGTAACATTCAGTACTTC,CASSFVAGAAGNIQYF
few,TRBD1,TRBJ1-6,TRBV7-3,TGTGCCAGCAGCTTAAGGGGAACAGGGGGCCCGGATTCACCCCTCCACTTT,CASSLRGTGGPDSPLHF
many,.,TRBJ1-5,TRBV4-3,TGCGCCAGCAGCCAAGAGAGGGCAGGGAGGTGGCCCCAGCATTTT,CASSQERAGRWPQHF
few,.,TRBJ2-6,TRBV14,TGTGCCAGCAGCGGCGGAGCCTCTGGGGCCAACGTCCTGACTTTC,CASSGGASGANVLTF
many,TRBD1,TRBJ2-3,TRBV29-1,TGCAGCGTAGCAAGGACAGGAAGGCTTGACGATACGCAGTATTTT,CSVARTGRLDDTQYF
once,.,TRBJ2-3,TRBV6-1,TGTGCCAGCGGTCAGGGTAATACGCAGTATTTT,CASGQGNTQYF
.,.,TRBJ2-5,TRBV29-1,TGCAGCGTTGGTCACAGGGTCCAAGAGACCCAGTACTTC,CSVGHRVQETQYF
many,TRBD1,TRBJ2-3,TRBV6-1,TGTGCCAGCAGTGAAGCGGGACAGGGAACAGATACGCAGTATTTT,CASSEAGQGTDTQYF
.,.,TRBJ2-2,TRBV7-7,TGTGCCAGCAGCACCGGACCCAACACCGGGGAGCTGTTTTTT,CASSTGPNTGELFF
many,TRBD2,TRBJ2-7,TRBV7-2,TGTGCCAGCAGCTTAAAAGCCCCGGGACTAGCGGCCTACGAGCAGTACTTC,CASSLKAPGLAAYEQYF
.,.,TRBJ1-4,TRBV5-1,TGCGCCAGCAGCTTGGAGACAGGCGGTTTAAAACTGTTTTTT,CASSLETGGLKLFF
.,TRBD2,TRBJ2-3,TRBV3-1,TGTGCCAGCAGCCAAACTACTAGGACTAGCGGCACAGATACGCAGTATTTT,CASSQTTRTSGTDTQYF
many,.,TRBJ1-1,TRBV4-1,TGCGCCAGCAGCCTTAGGGGGGGGGAGAACACTGAAGCTTTCTTT,CASSLRGGENTEAFF
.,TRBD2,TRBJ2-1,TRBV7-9,TGTGCCAGCAGCGTCCTAGCGGGATTGGGCAATGAGCAGTTCTTC,CASSVLAGLGNEQFF
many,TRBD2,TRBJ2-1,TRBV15,TGTGCCACCAGCAGAGATCGTACTAGCGGGGGAAAAAGAAGCCTTTACAATGAGCAGTTCTTC,CATSRDRTSGGKRSLYNEQFF
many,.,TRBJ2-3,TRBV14,TGTGCCAGCAGCCTATGGCGGACTCACACCCCAGATACGCAGTATTTT,CASSLWRTHTPDTQYF
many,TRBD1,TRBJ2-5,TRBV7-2,TGTGCCAGCAGCTTAGAAACAGGGGGCCGGCAAGAGACCCAGTACTTC,CASSLETGGRQETQYF
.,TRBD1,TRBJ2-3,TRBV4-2,TGTGCCAGCAGCCAAAGAGGGGGCAGGGATGCAGATACGCAGTATTTT,CASSQRGGRDADTQYF
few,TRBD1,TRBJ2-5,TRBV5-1,TGCGCCAGCAGCCCGGGACAGGTTGAAGAGACCCAGTACTTC,CASSPGQVEETQYF
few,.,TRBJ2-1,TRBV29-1,TGCAGCGTTGTAACAGGTTACAATGAGCAGTTCTTC,CSVVTGYNEQFF
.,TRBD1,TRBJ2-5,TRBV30,TGTGCCTGGAGTGTAGACAGGGACAGGGGGGTCCAAGAGACCCAGTACTTC,CAWSVDRDRGVQETQYF
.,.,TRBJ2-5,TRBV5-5,TGTGCCAGCAGCTTTTCAGGCAGGGCACAAGAGACCCAGTACTTC,CASSFSGRAQETQYF
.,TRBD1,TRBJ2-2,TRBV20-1,TGCAGTGCCAAGATGGACAGGGGAAACACCGGGGAGCTGTTTTTT,CSAKMDRGNTGELFF
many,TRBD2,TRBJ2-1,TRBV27,TGTGCCAGCAGGACAATAGCGGGTAATTACAATGAGCAGTTCTTC,CASRTIAGNYNEQFF
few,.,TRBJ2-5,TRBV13,TGTGCCAGCAGCTTTGGCGTTTCTTCGGGGACCCAGTACTTC,CASSFGVSSGTQYF